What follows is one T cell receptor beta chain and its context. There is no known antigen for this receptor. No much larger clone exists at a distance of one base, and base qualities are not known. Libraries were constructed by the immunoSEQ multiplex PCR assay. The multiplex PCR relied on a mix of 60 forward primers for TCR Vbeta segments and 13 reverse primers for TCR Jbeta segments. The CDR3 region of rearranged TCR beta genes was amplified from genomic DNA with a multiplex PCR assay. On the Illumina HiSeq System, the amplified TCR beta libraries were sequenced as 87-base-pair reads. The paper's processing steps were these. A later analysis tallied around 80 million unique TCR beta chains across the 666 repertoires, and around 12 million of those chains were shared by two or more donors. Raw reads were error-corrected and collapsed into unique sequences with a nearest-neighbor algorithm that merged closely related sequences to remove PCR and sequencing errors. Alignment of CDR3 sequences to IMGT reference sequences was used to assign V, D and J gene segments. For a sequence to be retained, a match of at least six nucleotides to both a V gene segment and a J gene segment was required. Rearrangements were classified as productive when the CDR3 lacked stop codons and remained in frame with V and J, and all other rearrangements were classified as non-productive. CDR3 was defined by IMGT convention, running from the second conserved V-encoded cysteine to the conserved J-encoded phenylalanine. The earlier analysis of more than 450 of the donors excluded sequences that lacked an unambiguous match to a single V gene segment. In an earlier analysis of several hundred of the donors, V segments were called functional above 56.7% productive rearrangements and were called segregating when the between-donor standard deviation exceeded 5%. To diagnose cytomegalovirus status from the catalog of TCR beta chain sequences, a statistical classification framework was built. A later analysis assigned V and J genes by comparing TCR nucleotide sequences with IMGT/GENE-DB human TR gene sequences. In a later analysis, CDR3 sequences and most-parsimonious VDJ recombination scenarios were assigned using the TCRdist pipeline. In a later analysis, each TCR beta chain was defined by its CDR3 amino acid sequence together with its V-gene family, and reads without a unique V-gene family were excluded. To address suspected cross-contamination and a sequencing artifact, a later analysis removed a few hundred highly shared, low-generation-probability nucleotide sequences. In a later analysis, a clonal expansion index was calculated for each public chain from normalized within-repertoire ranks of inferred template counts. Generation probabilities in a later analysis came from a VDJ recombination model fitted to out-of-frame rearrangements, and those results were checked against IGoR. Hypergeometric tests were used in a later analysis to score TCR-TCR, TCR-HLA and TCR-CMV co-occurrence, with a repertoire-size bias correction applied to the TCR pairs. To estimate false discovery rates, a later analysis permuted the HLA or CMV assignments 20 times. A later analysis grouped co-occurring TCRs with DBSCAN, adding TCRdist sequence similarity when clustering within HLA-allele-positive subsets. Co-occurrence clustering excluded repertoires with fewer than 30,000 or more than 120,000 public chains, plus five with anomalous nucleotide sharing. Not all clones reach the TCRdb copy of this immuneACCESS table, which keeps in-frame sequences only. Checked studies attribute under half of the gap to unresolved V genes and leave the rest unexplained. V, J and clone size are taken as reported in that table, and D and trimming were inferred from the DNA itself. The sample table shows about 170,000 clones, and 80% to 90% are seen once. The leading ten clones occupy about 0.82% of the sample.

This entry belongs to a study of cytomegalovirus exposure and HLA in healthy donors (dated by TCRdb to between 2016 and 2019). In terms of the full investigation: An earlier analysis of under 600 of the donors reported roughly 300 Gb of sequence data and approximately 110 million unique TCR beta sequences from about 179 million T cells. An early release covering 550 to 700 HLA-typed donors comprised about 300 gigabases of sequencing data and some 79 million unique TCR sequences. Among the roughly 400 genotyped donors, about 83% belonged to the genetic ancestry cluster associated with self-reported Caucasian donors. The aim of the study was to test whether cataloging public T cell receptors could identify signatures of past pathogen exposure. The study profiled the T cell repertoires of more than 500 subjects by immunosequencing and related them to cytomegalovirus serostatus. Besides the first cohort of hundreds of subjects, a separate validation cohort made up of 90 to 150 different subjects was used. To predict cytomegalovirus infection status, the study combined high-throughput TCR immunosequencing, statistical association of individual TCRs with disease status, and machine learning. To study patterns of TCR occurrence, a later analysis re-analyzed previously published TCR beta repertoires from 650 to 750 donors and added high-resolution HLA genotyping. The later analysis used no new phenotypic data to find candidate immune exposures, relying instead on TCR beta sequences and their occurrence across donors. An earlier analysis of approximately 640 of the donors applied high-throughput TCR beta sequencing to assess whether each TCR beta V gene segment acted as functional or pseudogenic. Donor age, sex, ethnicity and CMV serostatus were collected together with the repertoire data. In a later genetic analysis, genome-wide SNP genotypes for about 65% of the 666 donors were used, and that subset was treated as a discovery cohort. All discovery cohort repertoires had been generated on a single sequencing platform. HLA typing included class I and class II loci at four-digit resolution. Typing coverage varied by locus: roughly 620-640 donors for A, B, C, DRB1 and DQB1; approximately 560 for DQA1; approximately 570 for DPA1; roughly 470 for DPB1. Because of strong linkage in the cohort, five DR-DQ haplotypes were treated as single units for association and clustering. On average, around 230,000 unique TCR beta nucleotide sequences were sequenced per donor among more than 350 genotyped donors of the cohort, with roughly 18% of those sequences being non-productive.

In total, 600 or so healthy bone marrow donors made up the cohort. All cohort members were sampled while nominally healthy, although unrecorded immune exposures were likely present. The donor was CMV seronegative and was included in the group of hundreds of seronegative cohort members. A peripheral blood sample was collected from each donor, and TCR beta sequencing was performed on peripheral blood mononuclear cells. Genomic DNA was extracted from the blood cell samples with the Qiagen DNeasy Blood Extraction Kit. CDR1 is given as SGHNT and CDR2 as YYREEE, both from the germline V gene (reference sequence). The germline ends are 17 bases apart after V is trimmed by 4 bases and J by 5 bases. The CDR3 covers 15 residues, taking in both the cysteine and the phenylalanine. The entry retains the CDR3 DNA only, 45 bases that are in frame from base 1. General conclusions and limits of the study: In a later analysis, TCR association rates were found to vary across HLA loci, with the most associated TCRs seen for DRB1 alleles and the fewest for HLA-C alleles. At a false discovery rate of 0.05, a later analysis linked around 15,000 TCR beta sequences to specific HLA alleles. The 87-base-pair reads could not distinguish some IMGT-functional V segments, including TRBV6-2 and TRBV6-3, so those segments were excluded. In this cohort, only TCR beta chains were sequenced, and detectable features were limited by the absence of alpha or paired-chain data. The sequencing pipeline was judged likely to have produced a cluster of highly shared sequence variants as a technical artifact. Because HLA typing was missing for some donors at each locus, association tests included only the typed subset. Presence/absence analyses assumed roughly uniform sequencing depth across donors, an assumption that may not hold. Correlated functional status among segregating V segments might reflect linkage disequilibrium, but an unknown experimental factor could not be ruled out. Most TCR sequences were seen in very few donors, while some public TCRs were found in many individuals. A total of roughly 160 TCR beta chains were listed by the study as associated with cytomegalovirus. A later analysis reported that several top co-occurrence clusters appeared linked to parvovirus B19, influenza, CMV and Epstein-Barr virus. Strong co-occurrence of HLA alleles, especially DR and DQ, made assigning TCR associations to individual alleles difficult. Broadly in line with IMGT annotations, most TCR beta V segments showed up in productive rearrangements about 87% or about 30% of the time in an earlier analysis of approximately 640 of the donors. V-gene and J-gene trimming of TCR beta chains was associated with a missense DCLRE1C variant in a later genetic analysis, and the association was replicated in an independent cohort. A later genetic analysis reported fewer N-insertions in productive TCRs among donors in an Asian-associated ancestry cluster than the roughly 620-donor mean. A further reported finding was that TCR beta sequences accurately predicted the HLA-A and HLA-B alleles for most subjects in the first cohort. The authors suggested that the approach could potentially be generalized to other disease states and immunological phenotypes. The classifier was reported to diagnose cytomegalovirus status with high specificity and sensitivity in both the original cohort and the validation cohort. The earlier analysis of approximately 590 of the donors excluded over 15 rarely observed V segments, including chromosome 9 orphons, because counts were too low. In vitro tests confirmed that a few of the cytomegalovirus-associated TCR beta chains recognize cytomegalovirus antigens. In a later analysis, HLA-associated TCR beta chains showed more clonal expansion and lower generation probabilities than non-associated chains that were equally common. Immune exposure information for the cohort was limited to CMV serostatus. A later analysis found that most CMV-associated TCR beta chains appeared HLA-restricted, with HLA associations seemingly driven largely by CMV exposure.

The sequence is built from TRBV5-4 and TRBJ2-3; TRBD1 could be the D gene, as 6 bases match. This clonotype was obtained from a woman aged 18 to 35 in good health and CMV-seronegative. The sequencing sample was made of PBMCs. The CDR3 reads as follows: CASSPGQGIVDTQYF. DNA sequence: TGTGCCAGCAGCCCTGGTCAGGGGATAGTAGATACGCAGTATTTT.